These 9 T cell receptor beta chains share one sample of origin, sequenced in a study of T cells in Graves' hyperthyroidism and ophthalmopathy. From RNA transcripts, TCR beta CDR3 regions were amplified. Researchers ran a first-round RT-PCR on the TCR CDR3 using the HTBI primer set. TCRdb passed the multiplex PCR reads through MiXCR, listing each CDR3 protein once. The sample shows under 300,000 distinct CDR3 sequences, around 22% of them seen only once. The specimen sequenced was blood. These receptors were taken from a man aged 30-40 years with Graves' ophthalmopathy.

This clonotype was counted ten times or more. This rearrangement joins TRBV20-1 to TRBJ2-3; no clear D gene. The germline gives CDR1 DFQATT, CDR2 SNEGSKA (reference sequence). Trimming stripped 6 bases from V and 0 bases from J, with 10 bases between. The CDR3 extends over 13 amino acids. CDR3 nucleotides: TGCAGTGCCAGACCTTCCAGCACAGATACGCAGTATTTT. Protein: CSARPSSTDTQYF.

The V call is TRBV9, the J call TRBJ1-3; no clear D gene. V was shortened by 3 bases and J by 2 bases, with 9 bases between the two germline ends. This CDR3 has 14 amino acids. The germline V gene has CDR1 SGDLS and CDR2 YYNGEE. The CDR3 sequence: CASSGTSTGNTIYF. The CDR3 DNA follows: TGTGCCAGCAGCGGGACGTCTACTGGAAACACCATATATTTT.

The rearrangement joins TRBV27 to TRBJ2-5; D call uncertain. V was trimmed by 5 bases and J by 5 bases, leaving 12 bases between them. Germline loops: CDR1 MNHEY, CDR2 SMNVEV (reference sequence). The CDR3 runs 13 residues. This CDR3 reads CASSPWVGETQYF. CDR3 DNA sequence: TGTGCCAGCAGTCCATGGGTGGGGGAGACCCAGTACTTC.

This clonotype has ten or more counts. The CDR3 loop reads CASSSTRGGSPQHF. CDR3 DNA: TGTGCCAGCAGTTCCACGAGAGGGGGGTCGCCCCAGCATTTT. This chain joins TRBV28 and TRBJ1-5, with D possibly TRBD1 on 6 matching bases. This CDR3 has 14 residues. Germline CDR1 is MDHEN and CDR2 is SYDVKM. V gave up 4 bases and J gave up 9 bases, with 16 bases separating them.

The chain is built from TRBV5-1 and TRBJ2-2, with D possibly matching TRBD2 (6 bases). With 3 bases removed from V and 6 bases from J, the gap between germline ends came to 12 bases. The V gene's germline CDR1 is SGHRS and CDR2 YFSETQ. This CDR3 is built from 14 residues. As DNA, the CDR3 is TGCGCCAGCAGCTGGGACTTATCACCCGGGGAGCTGTTTTTT. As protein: CASSWDLSPGELFF.

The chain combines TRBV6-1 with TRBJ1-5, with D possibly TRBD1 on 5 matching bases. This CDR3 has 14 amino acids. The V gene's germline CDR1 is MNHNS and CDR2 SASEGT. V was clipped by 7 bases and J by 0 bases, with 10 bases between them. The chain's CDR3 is CASTPGGSNQPQHF. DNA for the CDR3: TGTGCCAGCACCCCCGGGGGTAGCAATCAGCCCCAGCATTTT.

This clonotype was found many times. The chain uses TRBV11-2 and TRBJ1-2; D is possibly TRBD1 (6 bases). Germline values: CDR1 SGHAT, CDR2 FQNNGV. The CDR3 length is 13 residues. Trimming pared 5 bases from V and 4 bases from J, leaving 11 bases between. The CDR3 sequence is CASSPSGAYGYTF. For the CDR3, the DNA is TGTGCCAGCAGCCCGTCGGGGGCCTATGGCTACACCTTC. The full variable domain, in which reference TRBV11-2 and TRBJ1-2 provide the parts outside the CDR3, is EAGVAQSPRYKIIEKRQSVAFWCNPISGHATLYWYQQILGQGPKLLIQFQNNGVVDDSQLPKDRFSAERLKGVDSTLKIQPAKLEDSAVYLCASSPSGAYGYTFGSGTRLTVV.

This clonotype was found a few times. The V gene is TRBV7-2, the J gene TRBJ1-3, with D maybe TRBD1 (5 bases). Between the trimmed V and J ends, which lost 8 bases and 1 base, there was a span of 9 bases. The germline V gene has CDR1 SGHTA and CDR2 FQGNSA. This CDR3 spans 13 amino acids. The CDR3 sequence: CASQGRSGNTIYF. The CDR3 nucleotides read TGTGCCAGCCAGGGCAGGTCTGGAAACACCATATATTTT.

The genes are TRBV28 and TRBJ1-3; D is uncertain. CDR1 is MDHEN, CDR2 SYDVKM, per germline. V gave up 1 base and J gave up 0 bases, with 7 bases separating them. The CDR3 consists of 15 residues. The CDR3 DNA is TGTGCCAGCAGTTTATATGGAAGCTCTGGAAACACCATATATTTT. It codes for CASSLYGSSGNTIYF.